Presented here are 25 T cell receptor beta chains from one specimen sequenced in a study. TCRdb processed the RT-PCR reads anew with MiXCR; each CDR3 protein has one entry. The sample has more than 550,000 distinct CDR3 sequences; 14% are singletons. Sequencing was done on a sample of memory CD4+ T cells from blood. Receptors originate from a female donor in good health, serving as a healthy control.

The chain employs TRBV11-2 and TRBJ1-5; no firm D call. The germline V and J ends were trimmed by 1 base and 5 bases, with 9 bases remaining between them. The CDR3 covers 14 residues. The germline gives CDR1 SGHAT, CDR2 FQNNGV. For the CDR3, the DNA is TGTGCCAGCAGCTTAGGTCCGGGCGATCAGCCCCAGCATTTT. Translated, it gives CASSLGPGDQPQHF. Supplemented by reference TRBV11-2 and TRBJ1-5, the full variable domain reads EAGVAQSPRYKIIEKRQSVAFWCNPISGHATLYWYQQILGQGPKLLIQFQNNGVVDDSQLPKDRFSAERLKGVDSTLKIQPAKLEDSAVYLCASSLGPGDQPQHFGDGTRLSIL.

This clonotype showed up many times. The chain is built from TRBV10-3 and TRBJ1-1; tentative D call: TRBD1 (5 bases). Germline CDR1 is ENHRY and CDR2 is SYGVKD. CDR3 size: 13 residues. Trimming removed 5 bases at V and 0 bases at J, with 7 bases between. The CDR3 protein is CAISRGLNTEAFF. Written as DNA, the CDR3 is TGTGCCATCAGTAGGGGTTTGAACACTGAAGCTTTCTTT.

This chain joins TRBV4-3 and TRBJ1-1; the D gene is possibly TRBD1 (5 bases). CDR1 and CDR2 (germline): LGHNA, YSLEER. V gave up 2 bases and J gave up 1 base, with 14 bases separating them. The CDR3 contains 16 residues. CDR3 nucleotide sequence: TGCGCCAGCAGCCAAAACCCCGGACATAAGAACACTGAAGCTTTCTTT. This encodes CASSQNPGHKNTEAFF.

This clonotype has just a few counts. V usage is TRBV4-3 and J usage is TRBJ1-2; D remains unclear. This CDR3 has 14 amino acids. Germline CDR1 LGHNA, CDR2 YSLEER. Trimming shortened V by 4 bases and J by 5 bases, and 14 bases separated the two germline ends. CDR3 in amino acids: CASSLQTAGYGYTF. CDR3 DNA: TGCGCCAGCAGCCTCCAGACGGCGGGTTATGGCTACACCTTC.

The chain has TRBV6-1 and TRBJ1-4, with a possible D match to TRBD1 (5 bases). The germline CDR1 and CDR2 sequences are MNHNS and SASEGT. Trimming shortened V by 3 bases and J by 3 bases, and 11 bases separated the two germline ends. This CDR3 spans 15 amino acids. The CDR3 spells CASSDRWTSNEKLFF. The CDR3 DNA is TGTGCCAGCAGTGACCGCTGGACATCTAATGAAAAACTGTTTTTT.

This clonotype was seen only once. The genes are TRBV6-6 and TRBJ2-1, with 10 bases aligning to TRBD1. CDR3 length: 14 amino acids. The germline gives CDR1 MNHNY, CDR2 SVGAGI (reference sequence). Trimming cost V 4 bases and J 9 bases; bases outside gene matches: 6. The CDR3 DNA sequence: TGTGCCAGCAGTTGGGACAGGGGTGCAAGTGAGCAGTTCTTC. Amino acids: CASSWDRGASEQFF.

This chain links TRBV20-1 with TRBJ2-3; TRBD2 might be the D (5 bases). Trimming removed 6 bases at V and 2 bases at J, with 18 bases between. This CDR3 is built from 15 residues. From germline, CDR1 is DFQATT and CDR2 SNEGSKA (reference sequence). This chain's CDR3 is CSAPRRRVNTDTQYF. In DNA, the CDR3 is TGCAGTGCCCCGCGGCGGCGGGTGAACACAGATACGCAGTATTTT.

This clonotype was observed a handful of times. The chain links TRBV7-2 to TRBJ1-5, with TRBD1 as a possible D gene (5 bases). The ends were cut back, 0 bases at V and 0 bases at J, with 18 bases in the middle. The CDR3 has 19 amino acids. Germline CDR1 SGHTA, CDR2 FQGNSA. The CDR3 here is CASSLAGGSPSYSNQPQHF. CDR3 sequence (DNA): TGTGCCAGCAGCTTAGCGGGGGGGAGCCCCTCATATAGCAATCAGCCCCAGCATTTT.

There are a few counts of this clonotype. The CDR3 loop is CASSLDRYTGELFF. As DNA, the CDR3 is TGTGCCAGCAGCTTAGACAGATACACCGGGGAGCTGTTTTTT. The chain couples TRBV7-2 to TRBJ2-2; D unclear. The CDR3 spans 14 residues. Trimming removed 1 base from V and 3 bases from J, with 6 bases in between. Germline loops: CDR1 SGHTA, CDR2 FQGNSA.

This clonotype was picked up many times. The chain is built from TRBV7-6 and TRBJ1-2; TRBD1 agrees at 10 bases. Germline CDR1 SGHVS, CDR2 FNYEAQ. J was trimmed by 5 bases and V by 5 bases; bases with no gene match: 5. The CDR3 loop spans 14 amino acids. The CDR3 region has the DNA TGTGCCAGCAGCCCCGGGACAGGGGATTATGGCTACACCTTC. This translates into CASSPGTGDYGYTF.

There are a few counts of this clonotype. One end of the junction fails to match germline, which may point to a read error. This chain joins TRBV10-3 and TRBJ2-7; D is uncertain. This CDR3 region has 14 residues. Germline V gene lookup returns CDR1 ENHRY and CDR2 SYGVKD. The CDR3 DNA reads TGTGCCATAGCAGGAAGGGTGGAATCCTACGAGCAGCACTTC. Its translation: CAIAGRVESYEQHF.

V and J are TRBV19 and TRBJ1-3; D uncertain. V lost 7 bases to trimming and J lost 4 bases, with 11 bases between them. The CDR3 is 13 residues long. Germline-derived CDR1 and CDR2 are LNHDA and SQIVND (reference sequence). CDR3 nucleotides: TGTGCCAGTACGAGTAAGATCGGAAACACCATATATTTT. Translated, it gives CASTSKIGNTIYF.

The chain combines TRBV20-1 with TRBJ2-3; the match to TRBD2 covers 9 bases. The germline V gene has CDR1 DFQATT and CDR2 SNEGSKA (reference sequence). Losses at the gene ends were 7 bases for V and 2 bases for J; bases not matched to a gene: 4. The CDR3 extends over 13 amino acids. CDR3 coding DNA: TGCAGTGGGCTAGCGGGGCCCACAGATACGCAGTATTTT. This sequence encodes CSGLAGPTDTQYF.

This chain joins TRBV7-2 and TRBJ2-7; possible D gene TRBD2, 6 bases. The CDR3 length is 15 residues. V was trimmed by 3 bases and J by 0 bases, leaving 12 bases between them. Looked up from germline, CDR1 is SGHTA and CDR2 is FQGNSA. The CDR3: CASSFFGGISYEQYF. As DNA, the CDR3 is TGTGCCAGCAGCTTCTTCGGCGGGATCTCCTACGAGCAGTACTTC.

This clonotype was recorded at least ten times. J is TRBJ1-2 and V is TRBV20-1, with D possibly TRBD1 on 5 matching bases. The CDR3 contains 13 residues. Deletions cut 0 bases from V and 5 bases from J, with 10 bases between. Germline assignment: CDR1 DFQATT and CDR2 SNEGSKA (reference sequence). As DNA, the CDR3 is TGCAGTGCTAGAGACCCGGGACTATATGGCTACACCTTC. Translation gives CSARDPGLYGYTF.

This clonotype was seen more than once but under ten times. The V gene is TRBV5-1, the J gene TRBJ2-7; D gene ambiguous. The germline gives CDR1 SGHRS, CDR2 YFSETQ. The ends were cut back, 4 bases at V and 0 bases at J, with 8 bases in the middle. The CDR3 is made up of 13 amino acids. The CDR3 DNA reads TGCGCCAGCAGCATAGCCAACTCCTACGAGCAGTACTTC. It translates to CASSIANSYEQYF.

A few counts support this clonotype. The chain employs TRBV5-1 and TRBJ1-2, with D possibly matching TRBD1 (6 bases). V lost 0 bases, J lost 7 bases, and 10 bases lay in between. This CDR3 is 13 amino acids long. Germline-derived CDR1 and CDR2 are SGHRS and YFSETQ. The CDR3 DNA follows: TGCGCCAGCAGCTTGGCGGGGGCGTTTGGCTACACCTTC. It specifies CASSLAGAFGYTF. Full variable domain (outside the CDR3, taken from reference TRBV5-1 and TRBJ1-2): KAGVTQTPRYLIKTRGQQVTLSCSPISGHRSVSWYQQTPGQGLQFLFEYFSETQRNKGNFPGRFSGRQFSNSRSEMNVSTLELGDSALYLCASSLAGAFGYTFGSGTRLTVV.

V is TRBV25-1 and J is TRBJ2-3; TRBD1 matches 10 bases. CDR3 length: 16 residues. V shed 6 bases and J 1 base; nucleotides not matched to a gene: 7. Germline CDR1 MGHDK, CDR2 SYGVNS. The CDR3, as DNA: TGTGCCAGCAGACCAAGACAGGGGGCGGGCACAGATACGCAGTATTTT. The encoded protein is CASRPRQGAGTDTQYF. The variable domain in full, with the rest retrieved from reference TRBV25-1 and TRBJ2-3, is EADIYQTPRYLVIGTGKKITLECSQTMGHDKMYWYQQDPGMELHLIHYSYGVNSTEKGDLSSESTVSRIRTEHFPLTLESARPSHTSQYLCASRPRQGAGTDTQYFGPGTRLTVL.

The chain links TRBV7-6 to TRBJ2-7; 7 bases are a match to TRBD2. The germline gives CDR1 SGHVS, CDR2 FNYEAQ. V dropped 5 bases and J dropped 2; count of bases not matched to a gene: 9. The CDR3 length is 15 residues. The CDR3 here is CASSRLRTRAYEQYF. The CDR3 DNA follows: TGTGCCAGCAGCCGATTAAGGACTAGGGCCTACGAGCAGTACTTC.

This clonotype has more than one count but fewer than ten. Here the CDR3 reads CASTDRGLSSYNEQFF. The CDR3 DNA reads TGTGCCAGCACCGACAGGGGGCTGAGCTCCTACAATGAGCAGTTCTTC. V usage is TRBV12-3 or TRBV12-4 and J usage is TRBJ2-1; 10 bases fit TRBD1. The CDR3 covers 16 residues. V was clipped by 7 bases and J by 0 bases; unmatched bases: 6.

This sequence joins TRBV7-2 and TRBJ1-4; 9 bases map to TRBD1. Germline V gene lookup returns CDR1 SGHTA and CDR2 FQGNSA. The V segment lost 5 bases and the J segment 7 bases; nucleotides outside the gene matches: 11. The CDR3 contains 16 residues. Here the CDR3 reads CASSHDSGTGIEKLFF. The CDR3 DNA reads TGTGCCAGCAGCCACGACTCCGGGACAGGGATTGAAAAACTGTTTTTT.

This clonotype appeared a few times. This chain joins TRBV12-3 or TRBV12-4 and TRBJ1-5; D call uncertain. The CDR3 extends over 14 amino acids. With 7 bases removed from V and 2 bases from J, the gap between germline ends came to 12 bases. The CDR3 reads CASTESGGNQPQHF. Here the CDR3 DNA reads TGTGCCAGCACGGAAAGCGGGGGCAATCAGCCCCAGCATTTT.

This chain links TRBV6-5 with TRBJ1-6; 8 nucleotides align to TRBD1. The CDR3 spans 17 residues. In germline, CDR1 is MNHEY, CDR2 SVGAGI. Losses at the gene ends were 7 bases for V and 7 bases for J; bases not matched to a gene: 15. In nucleotides, the CDR3 is TGTGCCAGCAATCGCAGGGGGCTCCTAATAGGCAATTCACCCCTCCACTTT. Translation: CASNRRGLLIGNSPLHF.

The chain carries TRBV3-1 and TRBJ2-3; 9 positions match TRBD1. CDR1 is LGHDT, CDR2 YNNKEL, per germline (reference sequence). CDR3 length: 14 amino acids. V trimming: 5 bases; J trimming: 3 bases; junction bases outside the gene matches: 3. In nucleotides, the CDR3 is TGTGCCAGCAGCTACGGGACAGGGACAGATACGCAGTATTTT. Translation: CASSYGTGTDTQYF.

The chain links TRBV29-1 to TRBJ2-3, with D uncertain. This CDR3 has 13 amino acids. Trimming left V 2 bases short and J 6 bases short, with 12 bases between. Looked up from germline, CDR1 is SQVTM and CDR2 is ANQGSEA. CDR3 nucleotide sequence: TGCAGCGTTGAACAGACCTTGGGGGATACGCAGTATTTT. It specifies CSVEQTLGDTQYF.